This T cell receptor (beta chain) was recorded in a study of shared clonotypes between healthy human individuals. Turning to this clone: Other DNA sequences in the same sample also yield this CDR3.

This table comes from immunoSEQ multiplex PCR, and its TCRdb copy is limited to in-frame clones, with some not included. Counted here are about 1.5 million clones, 95% to 99% occurring once; the ten biggest clones make up roughly 0.4%. The CDR3 is made up of 15 amino acids. With 1 base clipped from V and 2 bases from J, the junction kept 4 bases outside the gene matches. Germline CDR1 and CDR2: KGHSH and LQKENI. The sequenced sample was naive CD4+ T cells sorted from blood. Subset specified: CD45RA+ positively selected. The chain recombines TRBV18 with TRBJ1-1; 7 bases align to TRBD1. The TCR comes from a man aged 25 to 40 in good health. In DNA, the CDR3 is TGTGCCAGCTCACCACGGACAGGCCAAAACACTGAAGCTTTCTTT. Translating gives CASSPRTGQNTEAFF.